Presented here are 20 T cell receptor beta chains from one specimen sequenced in a study of T cell repertoires in cytomegalovirus infection. No antigen is known for these receptors. Each CDR3 protein gets one entry after TCRdb re-called the reads with MiXCR. Here the sample spans fewer than 850,000 distinct CDR3 sequences, 25% to 30% being singletons. The sequenced sample was cultured CD8+ T cells from PBMCs, obtained from culture after CMV antigen stimulation. The receptors derive from a human donor in good health (CMV status not recorded). Some clones in this sample may be carry-over from other donors' samples.

This clonotype was seen a handful of times. V is TRBV7-9 and J is TRBJ2-1, with 7 positions matching TRBD1. Germline V lookup: CDR1 SEHNR, CDR2 FQNEAQ (reference sequence). Losses at the gene ends were 5 bases for V and 6 bases for J; bases not matched to a gene: 13. CDR3 length: 16 amino acids. In DNA, the CDR3 is TGTGCCAGCAGCCCAAGGACAGGCCCGCCGGGCAATGAGCAGTTCTTC. It translates to CASSPRTGPPGNEQFF.

This clonotype was seen just once. The chain joins TRBV6-1 to TRBJ2-7; the D gene is possibly TRBD1 (6 bases). Germline V CDR1 and CDR2: MNHNS, SASEGT. The CDR3 consists of 15 residues. Deletions cut 1 base from V and 3 bases from J, with 13 bases between. Here the CDR3 DNA reads TGTGCCAGCAGTGAAGTGGTGGGGGCCGTCTACGAGCAGTACTTC. It translates to CASSEVVGAVYEQYF.

This clonotype occurred a few times. The chain joins TRBV2 to TRBJ2-6; tentatively, D is TRBD1 (6 bases). Trimming took 0 bases from V and 4 from J, leaving 25 bases between them. Germline lookup yields CDR1 SNHLY and CDR2 FYNNEI. The CDR3 covers 21 residues. The CDR3 protein is CASSEAPWTVRRPSGANVLTF. The CDR3 DNA follows: TGTGCCAGCAGTGAAGCGCCCTGGACAGTAAGGAGGCCCTCCGGGGCCAACGTCCTGACTTTC. Combining the CDR3 with reference TRBV2 and TRBJ2-6 gives the whole variable domain EPEVTQTPSHQVTQMGQEVILRCVPISNHLYFYWYRQILGQKVEFLVSFYNNEISEKSEIFDDQFSVERPDGSNFTLKIRSTKLEDSAMYFCASSEAPWTVRRPSGANVLTFGAGSRLTVL.

A few counts support this clonotype. This chain links TRBV7-9 with TRBJ2-3; the D is unclear. CDR1 SEHNR and CDR2 FQNEAQ come from the germline V gene (reference sequence). The V end was cut by 5 bases, the J end by 4 bases, with 19 bases between. This CDR3 is 16 amino acids long. CDR3 region: CASSPRRMDSADTQYF. The DNA for the CDR3 is TGTGCCAGCAGCCCCCGCCGGATGGATAGTGCAGATACGCAGTATTTT.

The sample holds a few counts of this clonotype. V usage is TRBV7-6 and J usage is TRBJ1-4; 10 bases fit TRBD1. CDR1 SGHVS and CDR2 FNYEAQ come from the germline V gene. V was clipped by 6 bases and J by 8 bases; unmatched bases: 12. The CDR3 length is 16 residues. CDR3 amino acids: CASRPPTGGGGEKLFF. The CDR3 coding sequence is TGTGCCAGCAGACCCCCGACAGGGGGCGGAGGAGAAAAACTGTTTTTT.

This clonotype was recorded a few times. V gene TRBV6-8 combines with J gene TRBJ1-5, with TRBD1 matching over 10 bases. The CDR3 length is 15 residues. With V trimmed by 5 bases and J by 1 base, 2 bases remained unmatched. Germline V gene data show CDR1 as MNHGY and CDR2 as SAAAGT. The CDR3 reads CASSRQGASNQPQHF. DNA for the CDR3: TGTGCCAGCAGTCGACAGGGGGCGAGCAATCAGCCCCAGCATTTT.

In DNA, the CDR3 is TGTGCCAGCAGTACCTGGACAGGGGGCGCTTCCTACAATGAGCAGTTCTTC. This sequence encodes CASSTWTGGASYNEQFF. The chain uses TRBV27 and TRBJ2-1; 11 bases align to TRBD1. Per germline, CDR1 MNHEY and CDR2 SMNVEV (reference sequence). Trimming at V came to 5 bases and at J to 1 base, leaving 7 bases not matched to a gene. The CDR3 has 17 amino acids.

The CDR3 nucleotides read TGTGCCAGCAGTTTATACGGCCTGGCGGGGGCCCAAGAGACCCAGTACTTC. Translating it yields CASSLYGLAGAQETQYF. The chain combines TRBV27 with TRBJ2-5; TRBD2 is a possible D gene (7 bases). CDR1 and CDR2 from the germline V gene are MNHEY and SMNVEV (reference sequence). The CDR3 has 17 amino acids. The V end was cut by 1 base, the J end by 1 base, with 16 bases between.

The chain is built from TRBV7-6 and TRBJ1-3; TRBD1 is a possible D gene (5 bases). The CDR3 has 15 amino acids. Trimming shortened V by 1 base and J by 9 bases, and 16 bases separated the two germline ends. The germline V gene has CDR1 SGHVS and CDR2 FNYEAQ. CDR3 nucleotides: TGTGCCAGCAGCTTAGGCGTCTCCAGGGAAACCACCATATATTTT. This translates into CASSLGVSRETTIYF.

This clonotype was observed a few times. J is TRBJ1-1 and V is TRBV2; 8 bases match TRBD1. The CDR3 runs 13 residues. V shed 3 bases, J shed 4 bases, and the junction held 1 base outside the gene matches. The V gene's germline CDR1 is SNHLY and CDR2 FYNNEI. CDR3 in amino acids: CASSETGATEAFF. For the CDR3, the DNA is TGTGCCAGCAGTGAGACAGGGGCCACTGAAGCTTTCTTT. The variable domain in full, with the rest retrieved from reference TRBV2 and TRBJ1-1, is EPEVTQTPSHQVTQMGQEVILRCVPISNHLYFYWYRQILGQKVEFLVSFYNNEISEKSEIFDDQFSVERPDGSNFTLKIRSTKLEDSAMYFCASSETGATEAFFGQGTRLTVV.

The V and J genes are TRBV12-3 or TRBV12-4 and TRBJ2-2; D may be TRBD1 (6 bases). V was clipped by 5 bases and J by 7 bases, with 17 bases between them. This CDR3 is 15 amino acids long. This CDR3 reads CASSPTGFGVGELFF. The CDR3 nucleotides read TGTGCCAGCAGTCCTACAGGGTTCGGTGTCGGGGAGCTGTTTTTT.

In DNA form, the CDR3 reads TGCAGTGCTAGATCCTGGGGTGCGTTCGCTGAAGCTTTCTTT. Protein product: CSARSWGAFAEAFF. The rearrangement links TRBV20-1 to TRBJ1-1; D gene unclear. V was cut by 2 bases and J by 6 bases, with 16 bases left in between. Germline assignment: CDR1 DFQATT and CDR2 SNEGSKA (reference sequence). This CDR3 has 14 amino acids.

This sequence joins TRBV11-3 and TRBJ1-5; D is undetermined. CDR1 and CDR2 from the germline V gene are SGHNT and YENEEA. The V gene lost 0 bases and the J gene lost 0 bases, with 9 bases spanning the gap. There are 16 residues in the CDR3. This CDR3 is CASSLEPPDSNQPQHF. The CDR3 nucleotides read TGTGCCAGCAGCTTAGAACCCCCAGATAGCAATCAGCCCCAGCATTTT.

The V and J genes are TRBV7-3 and TRBJ1-1; D is possibly TRBD1 (6 bases). Germline CDR1 SGHTA, CDR2 FQGTGA. CDR3 length: 14 residues. V lost 5 bases, J lost 11 bases, and 21 bases lay in between. The CDR3 DNA reads as TGTGCCAGCAGCCGGGGCCAGGGGACCGGCGGGGCTTTCTTT. Protein sequence: CASSRGQGTGGAFF.

This clonotype was detected only a few times. The V and J genes are TRBV7-9 and TRBJ2-1, with 7 bases lining up with TRBD1. Germline assignment: CDR1 SEHNR and CDR2 FQNEAQ (reference sequence). The CDR3 spans 15 residues. Trimming took 5 bases from V and 4 from J; bases not matched to a gene: 8. This CDR3 reads CASSRDRARYNEQFF. CDR3 sequence (DNA): TGTGCCAGCAGCCGTGACAGGGCGAGATACAATGAGCAGTTCTTC.

There are many counts of this clonotype. The CDR3 region is CASSLDGQLNQPQHF. Here the CDR3 DNA reads TGTGCCAGCAGCTTAGATGGACAGCTCAATCAGCCCCAGCATTTT. The genes are TRBV7-2 and TRBJ1-5, with D maybe TRBD1 (6 bases). Between the trimmed V and J ends, which lost 1 base and 3 bases, there was a span of 10 bases. The V gene's germline CDR1 is SGHTA and CDR2 FQGNSA. This CDR3 is 15 amino acids long.

This clonotype was detected only a few times. The CDR3 loop is CSGRGNSYEQYV. In nucleotides, the CDR3 is TGCAGTGGTCGTGGCAATTCCTACGAGCAGTACGTC. V gene TRBV20-1 combines with J gene TRBJ2-7; D is unclear. The germline gives CDR1 DFQATT, CDR2 SNEGSKA (reference sequence). The CDR3 is made up of 12 amino acids. V gave up 7 bases and J gave up 1 base, with 11 bases separating them.

This chain joins TRBV27 and TRBJ1-5; no reliable D call. The germline CDR1 and CDR2 sequences are MNHEY and SMNVEV (reference sequence). This CDR3 comprises 12 residues. Trimming left V 8 bases short and J 7 bases short, with 12 bases between. In nucleotides, the CDR3 is TGTGCCAGCGGACGGGTCCGCCAGCCCCAGCATTTT. It is translated as CASGRVRQPQHF.

This chain connects TRBV6-1 to TRBJ2-7, with D tentatively TRBD1 (6 bases). Per germline, CDR1 MNHNS and CDR2 SASEGT. V lost 5 bases and J 2 bases, leaving 10 bases between the germline ends. This CDR3 is built from 13 residues. The CDR3 sequence is CASSHRDPYEQYV. For the CDR3, the DNA is TGTGCCAGCAGTCACAGGGATCCCTACGAGCAGTACGTC.

CDR3 residues: CASSLVGGGRNEQFF. The CDR3, as DNA: TGTGCCAGCAGCTTGGTGGGGGGGGGGAGGAATGAGCAGTTCTTC. The chain is built from TRBV5-4 and TRBJ2-1; 7 bases match TRBD2. Germline CDR1 SGHNT, CDR2 YYREEE (reference sequence). The V segment lost 0 bases and the J segment 7 bases; nucleotides outside the gene matches: 7. CDR3 length: 15 amino acids.